This T cell receptor beta chain is from a study of CD8+ T cells in alopecia areata. Overall study findings and caveats: Normal skin's resident alphabeta T cells are sequenced alongside lesional scalp T cells. Clonality in lesional scalp, especially alopecia totalis/universalis, exceeded that of normal scalp.

In 4 or 5 patients, CD4+ T cells were split by CD25+CD127- sorting. Lesional scalp punch biopsies and peripheral blood were collected from alopecia areata patients. Isolated RNA was reverse transcribed into cDNA used as the sequencing template. Clones were read by immunoSEQ multiplex PCR, and TCRdb kept only the in-frame ones, dropping some. The sample has about 20,000 clones; less than 70% are singletons. V was pared by 3 bases and J by 3 bases, with 8 bases between. The CDR3 is 13 amino acids. The V gene's germline CDR1 is SGHNT and CDR2 YENEEA. Comment on this clone: Its matching antigen is unknown.

The specimen was CD4+ Tregs sorted from blood. J is TRBJ2-5 and V is TRBV11-3; D gene ambiguous. The receptor was derived from a human donor with alopecia areata. The CDR3 region has the DNA TGTGCCAGCAGCTTGACCTCAGAAGAGACCCAGTACTTC. It yields the protein CASSLTSEETQYF.